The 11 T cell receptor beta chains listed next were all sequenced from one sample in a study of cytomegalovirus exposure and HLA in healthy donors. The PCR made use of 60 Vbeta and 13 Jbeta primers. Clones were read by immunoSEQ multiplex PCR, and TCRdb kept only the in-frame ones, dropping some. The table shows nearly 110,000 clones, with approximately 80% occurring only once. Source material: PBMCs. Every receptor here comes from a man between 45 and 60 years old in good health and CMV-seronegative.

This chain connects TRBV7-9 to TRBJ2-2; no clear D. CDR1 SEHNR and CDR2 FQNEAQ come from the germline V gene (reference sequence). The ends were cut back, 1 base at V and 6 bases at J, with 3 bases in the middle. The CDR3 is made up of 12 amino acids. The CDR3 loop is CASSLGPGELFF. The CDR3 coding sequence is TGTGCCAGCAGCTTAGGGCCCGGGGAGCTGTTTTTT.

The CDR3 DNA reads TGTGCCAGCAGCCCTCGGAGCCCCCGGCCGCCCACAGATACGCAGTATTTT. Its protein is CASSPRSPRPPTDTQYF. V is TRBV7-2 and J is TRBJ2-3; D not certain. The CDR3 loop spans 17 amino acids. Trimming stripped 5 bases from V and 2 bases from J, with 20 bases between. CDR1 is SGHTA, CDR2 FQGNSA, per germline.

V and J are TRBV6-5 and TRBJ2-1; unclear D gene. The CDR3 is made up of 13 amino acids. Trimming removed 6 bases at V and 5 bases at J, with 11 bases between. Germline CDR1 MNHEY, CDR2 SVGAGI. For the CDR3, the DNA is TGTGCCAGCAGCCGTGGCCTCAACAATGAGCAGTTCTTC. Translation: CASSRGLNNEQFF.

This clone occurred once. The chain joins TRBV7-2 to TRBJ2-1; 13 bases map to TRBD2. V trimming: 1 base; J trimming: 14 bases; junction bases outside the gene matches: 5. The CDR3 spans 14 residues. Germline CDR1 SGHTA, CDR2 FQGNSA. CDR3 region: CASSLGLAGGREFF. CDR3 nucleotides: TGTGCCAGCAGCTTAGGACTAGCGGGGGGCCGGGAGTTCTTC.

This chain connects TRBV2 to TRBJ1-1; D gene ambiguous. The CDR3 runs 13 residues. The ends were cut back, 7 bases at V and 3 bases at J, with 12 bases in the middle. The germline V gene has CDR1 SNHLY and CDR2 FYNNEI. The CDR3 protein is CASMGEGYTEAFF. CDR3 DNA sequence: TGTGCCAGCATGGGAGAAGGGTACACTGAAGCTTTCTTT.

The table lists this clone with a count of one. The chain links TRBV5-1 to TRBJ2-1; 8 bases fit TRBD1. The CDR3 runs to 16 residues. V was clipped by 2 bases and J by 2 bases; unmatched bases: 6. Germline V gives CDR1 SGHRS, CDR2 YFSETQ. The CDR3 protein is CASSFIDRGPYNEQFF. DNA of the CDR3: TGCGCCAGCAGCTTTATCGACAGGGGTCCCTACAATGAGCAGTTCTTC.

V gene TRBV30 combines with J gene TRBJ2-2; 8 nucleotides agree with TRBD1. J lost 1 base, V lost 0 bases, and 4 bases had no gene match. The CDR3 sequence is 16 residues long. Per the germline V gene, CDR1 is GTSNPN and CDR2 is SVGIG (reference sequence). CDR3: CAWSVTGTGNTGELFF. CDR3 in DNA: TGTGCCTGGAGTGTAACCGGGACAGGGAACACCGGGGAGCTGTTTTTT.

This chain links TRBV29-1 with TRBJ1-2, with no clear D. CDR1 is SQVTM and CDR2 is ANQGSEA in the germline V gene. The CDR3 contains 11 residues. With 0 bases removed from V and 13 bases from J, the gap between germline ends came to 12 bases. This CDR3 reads CSVEDRGEITF. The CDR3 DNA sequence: TGCAGCGTTGAAGATCGGGGTGAAATCACCTTC.

The CDR3 spells CASRDTSNQPQHF. CDR3 nucleotide sequence: TGTGCCAGCCGGGACACTAGCAATCAGCCCCAGCATTTT. V usage is TRBV2 and J usage is TRBJ1-5, with TRBD1 as a possible D gene (6 bases). The CDR3 totals 13 residues. V was pared by 8 bases and J by 0 bases, with 8 bases between. Germline V gene lookup returns CDR1 SNHLY and CDR2 FYNNEI.

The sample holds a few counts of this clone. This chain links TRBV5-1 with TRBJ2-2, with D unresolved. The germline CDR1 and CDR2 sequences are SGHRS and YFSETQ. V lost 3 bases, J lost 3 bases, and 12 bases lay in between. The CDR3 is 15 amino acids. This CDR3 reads CASSSTTRDTGELFF. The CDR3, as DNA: TGCGCCAGCAGCTCGACGACACGAGACACCGGGGAGCTGTTTTTT. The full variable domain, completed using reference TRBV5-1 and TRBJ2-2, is KAGVTQTPRYLIKTRGQQVTLSCSPISGHRSVSWYQQTPGQGLQFLFEYFSETQRNKGNFPGRFSGRQFSNSRSEMNVSTLELGDSALYLCASSSTTRDTGELFFGEGSRLTVL.

The DNA of the CDR3 is TGTGCCAGCAGCTGGGGTAGCGGGGGCCGTTCCTACGAGCAGTACGTC. This sequence encodes CASSWGSGGRSYEQYV. J is TRBJ2-7 and V is TRBV5-4; TRBD2 agrees at 9 bases. Germline CDR1 SGHNT, CDR2 YYREEE (reference sequence). This CDR3 has 16 residues. V was pared by 3 bases and J by 1 base, with 8 bases of the junction left unmatched.